The 2 T cell receptor beta chains below all came from one sample that was sequenced in a study of tumor and adjacent non-tumor tissue in lung cancer. Three rounds of nested PCR, following a modified ARM-PCR protocol, produced the TCRbeta library. TCRdb ran MiXCR on the multiplex PCR reads and lists one entry per CDR3 protein. This table has 95,000 to 150,000 distinct CDR3 sequences, roughly 67% appearing once. No cell sorting was done before RNA was extracted from the tissue. The sample was lung tumor tissue. All receptors come from a man younger than 45 with non-small cell lung cancer.

This sequence joins TRBV5-6 and TRBJ2-3, with 7 bases matching TRBD1. This CDR3 is built from 15 residues. Germline lookup yields CDR1 SGHDT and CDR2 YYEEEE. V lost 7 bases, J lost 0 bases, and 8 bases stayed unmatched. This CDR3 reads CASVRGQASTDTQYF. The CDR3 nucleotides read TGTGCCAGCGTACGAGGACAGGCTAGCACAGATACGCAGTATTTT.

In its sample, this clonotype was seen many times. The chain joins TRBV5-6 to TRBJ1-6; 7 nucleotides agree with TRBD1. CDR3 length: 15 residues. The V gene end was trimmed by 5 bases and the J gene end by 5 bases; junction bases not matched to a gene: 7. The germline V gene encodes CDR1 SGHDT and CDR2 YYEEEE. The CDR3 coding sequence is TGTGCCAGCAGGCTAAACAGGGGTGATAATTCACCCCTCCACTTT. Its protein is CASRLNRGDNSPLHF.